The rows below give T cell receptor beta chains drawn from one sample of a study of cytomegalovirus exposure and HLA in healthy donors. Profiling relied on immunoSEQ multiplex PCR, and the TCRdb table lists in-frame clones only, not all of them. The sample has approximately 280,000 clones, roughly 90% seen once. Sequencing was performed on PBMCs. These TCRs come from a woman under 30 in good health and CMV-seronegative. The CDR3 runs from the conserved cysteine through the conserved F or W.

v_call cdr3_length cdr3_aa
TRBV11-2 14 CASRYATGIHEQYF
TRBV4-1 16 CASSPGLAGGPNIQYF
TRBV9 19 CASSGRLKTGLGNTGELFF
TRBV5-1 13 CASSYGIQETQYF
TRBV7-9 16 CASSPGPGTQGYEQYF
TRBV6-5 14 CASSYEFPPDTQYF
TRBV5-6 15 CASSLGLAGGNEQFF
TRBV4-1 13 CASSQGRYQPQHF
TRBV6-1 14 CASSTGTSSDEQYF
TRBV2 20 CASSEKPGILSRLAGDTQYF
TRBV6-1 15 CASKEGTGEPYEQYF
TRBV11-2 15 CASSLTGTGIYEQYF
TRBV6-6 15 CASSYRDRTTYEQYF
TRBV18 16 CASSPPSGGLQETQYF
TRBV9 13 CASSVRRYEKLFF
TRBV5-4 15 CASSLTGSLTYEQYF
TRBV7-3 13 CASSLMAGHGYTF
TRBV4-1 15 CASRIRGGENGEQYF
TRBV5-1 19 CASSWNTRDYLGLGETQYF
TRBV13 15 CASSLGTLNTGELFF
TRBV11-3 13 CASSLTASSEQYF
TRBV27 15 CASSFAGEFPDTQYF
TRBV5-8 13 CASSLVIHQPQHF
TRBV30 11 CALGGNTEAFF
TRBV19 13 CASSDRGYYGYTF
TRBV11-2 15 CASSLARQRNYEQYF
TRBV7-9 15 CSSSLGREFRETQYF